The 10 T cell receptor beta chains reported below all come from one sample, sequenced in a study of blood T cells in healthy people across ages. Sample-barcoded 5' priming and a J-beta primer mix drove a second PCR of 7 to 11 cycles. TCRdb re-analysed the 5' RACE reads in MiXCR, keeping a single row per CDR3 protein. This sample has over a million distinct CDR3 sequences, with roughly 43% found just once. Sequencing was done on a sample of blood. These receptors all come from a woman under 30 in good health.

The rearrangement links TRBV29-1 to TRBJ2-7; D not resolved. Trimming removed 2 bases at V and 6 bases at J, with 8 bases between. Germline lookup yields CDR1 SQVTM and CDR2 ANQGSEA. The CDR3 length is 11 residues. This CDR3 is CSVELYAEQYF. DNA for the CDR3: TGCAGCGTTGAACTTTACGCCGAGCAGTACTTC.

V is TRBV9 and J is TRBJ2-1; 12 bases align to TRBD2. The end of the DNA aligns better with TRBJ2-7, so the J call may be wrong. The CDR3 spans 16 residues. Germline assignment: CDR1 SGDLS and CDR2 YYNGEE. In DNA form, the CDR3 reads TGTGCCAGCAGCCCTAGCGGGGGGGCCGAGTACAATGAGCAGTACTTC. Translating gives CASSPSGGAEYNEQYF.

CDR3 bases: TGTGCCAGCAACATGTTCCTACGAAATTCCTACGAGCAGTACTTC. Protein product: CASNMFLRNSYEQYF. The chain combines TRBV5-6 with TRBJ2-7; D gene uncertain. The CDR3 sequence is 15 residues long. Trimming removed 6 bases at V and 1 base at J, with 17 bases between. CDR1 and CDR2 (germline): SGHDT, YYEEEE.

The rearrangement joins TRBV29-1 to TRBJ2-1; TRBD2 matches 8 bases. TRBJ2-7 matches the DNA end more closely, so the J call is doubtful. There are 14 residues in the CDR3. Per the germline V gene, CDR1 is SQVTM and CDR2 is ANQGSEA. The CDR3 nucleotides are TGCAGCGTTGAAGGCGGGGGGCCCTACAATGAGCAGTACTTC. This encodes CSVEGGGPYNEQYF.

The gene calls are TRBV6-2 or TRBV6-3 and TRBJ1-2; 7 bases are a match to TRBD1. CDR3 length equals 14 residues. Losses at the gene ends were 8 bases for V and 2 bases for J; bases not matched to a gene: 8. Germline V gene sequence: CDR1 MNHEY, CDR2 SVGEGT. CDR3 in DNA: TGTGCCAGCGCAACAGGGGCGGCGAACTATGGCTACACCTTC. Translated, it gives CASATGAANYGYTF.

V gene TRBV3-1 combines with J gene TRBJ2-1, with a weak D call TRBD1 (5 bases). Germline loops: CDR1 LGHDT, CDR2 YNNKEL (reference sequence). The CDR3 runs to 15 residues. V was shortened by 3 bases and J by 4 bases, with 13 bases between the two germline ends. The CDR3 bases are TGTGCCAGCAGCCAGGGGCATCCTTTTTACAATGAGCAGTTCTTC. This encodes CASSQGHPFYNEQFF.

V gene TRBV29-1 combines with J gene TRBJ2-7; no clear D. The J call may be in error: the DNA end matches TRBJ2-5 better. CDR3 size: 10 residues. Per the germline V gene, CDR1 is SQVTM and CDR2 is ANQGSEA. Written as DNA, the CDR3 is TGCAGCGTTTTCGGTGGGACCCAGTACTTC. Its translation is CSVFGGTQYF.

This clonotype was counted only a few times. V is TRBV7-2 and J is TRBJ2-1, with TRBD2 matching over 10 bases. CDR1 is SGHTA, CDR2 FQGNSA, per germline. V shed 5 bases and J 9 bases; nucleotides not matched to a gene: 7. There are 14 residues in the CDR3. This chain's CDR3 is CASSPLAGAPEQFF. CDR3 in DNA: TGTGCCAGCAGCCCTCTAGCGGGAGCCCCTGAGCAGTTCTTC.

This clonotype was seen once. The J gene is TRBJ2-4, the V gene TRBV12-3 or TRBV12-4, with 8 bases lining up with TRBD2. With the DNA end fitting TRBJ2-7 better, the J assignment may be wrong. This CDR3 spans 14 amino acids. The CDR3 coding sequence is TGTGCCAGCAGCTTTAGCGGGACTACCTACGAGCAGTACTTC. Translated, it gives CASSFSGTTYEQYF.

The genes are TRBV25-1 and TRBJ2-7, with D maybe TRBD2 (6 bases). This CDR3 has 16 amino acids. CDR1 is MGHDK, CDR2 SYGVNS, per germline. The V gene lost 1 base and the J gene lost 7 bases, with 20 bases spanning the gap. The CDR3 reads CASSESLRGTYNEQYF. The CDR3 DNA reads TGTGCCAGCAGTGAATCGTTGCGGGGTACCTACAATGAGCAGTACTTC.